This T cell receptor (beta chain) was found in a study of blood T cells in healthy people across ages. This CDR3 has 15 residues. Germline-derived CDR1 and CDR2 are MNHEY and SVGAGI. With V trimmed by 2 bases and J by 7 bases, 8 bases remained unmatched. Primed by a sample-barcoded 5' primer and a J-beta primer mix, a second PCR proceeded for about 6 to 12 cycles. TCRdb reprocessed the 5' RACE reads with MiXCR, giving one entry per CDR3 protein. This sample has hundreds of thousands of distinct CDR3 sequences, with more than 50% found just once. This TCR came from a man in his forties in good health. V and J are TRBV6-5 and TRBJ2-1, with TRBD1 identical over 7 bases. Sample: blood. CDR3 nucleotides: TGTGCCAGCAGTTACCGACAGGGAGATTTGAATGAGCAGTTCTTC. Its protein is CASSYRQGDLNEQFF.